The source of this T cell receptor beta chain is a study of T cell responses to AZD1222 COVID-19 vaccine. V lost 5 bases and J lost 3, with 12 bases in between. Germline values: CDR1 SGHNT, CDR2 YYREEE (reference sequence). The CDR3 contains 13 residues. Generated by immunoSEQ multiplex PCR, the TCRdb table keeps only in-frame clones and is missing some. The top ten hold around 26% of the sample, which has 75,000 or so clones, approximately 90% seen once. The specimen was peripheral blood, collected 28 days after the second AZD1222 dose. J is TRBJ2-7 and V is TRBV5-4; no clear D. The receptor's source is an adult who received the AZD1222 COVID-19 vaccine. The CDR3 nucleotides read TGTGCCAGCAGATCCTCCACAAACTACGAGCAGTACTTC. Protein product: CASRSSTNYEQYF. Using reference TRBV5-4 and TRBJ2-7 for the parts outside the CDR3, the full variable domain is ETGVTQSPTHLIKTRGQQVTLRCSSQSGHNTVSWYQQALGQGPQFIFQYYREEENGRGNFPPRFSGLQFPNYSSELNVNALELDDSALYLCASRSSTNYEQYFGPGTRLTVT.